Below, 3 T cell receptor beta chains from the same sample are listed, as sequenced in a study of cytomegalovirus exposure and HLA in healthy donors. PCR involved 60 Vbeta and 13 Jbeta primers. TCRdb's copy holds only in-frame clones and misses some; the assay was immunoSEQ multiplex PCR. This table holds approximately 120,000 clones. The sample comprised PBMCs. The source is a woman aged 55-70 years in good health and CMV-seronegative.

The chain is built from TRBV6-5 and TRBJ2-5; 9 bases line up with TRBD1. The J call may be faulty, since TRBJ2-7 better matches the DNA end. Germline-derived CDR1 and CDR2 are MNHEY and SVGAGI. This CDR3 contains 15 residues. CDR3 in amino acids: CASSYSTGGGYEQYF. The CDR3 DNA is TGTGCCAGCAGTTACTCGACAGGGGGGGGATACGAGCAGTACTTC.

The chain combines TRBV7-8 with TRBJ2-2; 7 bases map to TRBD1. J gave up 0 bases and V 8 bases, and 3 bases lay outside the gene matches. In germline, CDR1 is SGHVS, CDR2 FQNEAQ. The CDR3 covers 14 residues. CDR3 in DNA: TGTGCCAGCCGGACAGGAACGAACACCGGGGAGCTGTTTTTT. Amino acids: CASRTGTNTGELFF.

The chain joins TRBV6-5 to TRBJ1-2; TRBD1 aligns across 10 bases. The germline V gene has CDR1 MNHEY and CDR2 SVGAGI. This CDR3 is built from 16 residues. J gave up 3 bases and V 2 bases, and 6 bases lay outside the gene matches. CDR3 amino acids: CASSYVRTGGHYGYTF. DNA for the CDR3: TGTGCCAGCAGTTACGTCAGGACAGGGGGACACTATGGCTACACCTTC.